Shown below are 29 T cell receptor beta chains from a single sample sequenced in a study of blood T cell repertoires in COVID-19 (TCRdb year 2020). Library method: the immunoSEQ multiplex PCR assay. TCRdb mirrors the immuneACCESS table, restricted to in-frame sequences. Some clones are absent from its copies; in checked studies, under half trace to an unresolved V gene, and the reason for the others is unknown. The sample profile shows 240,000 or so clones; about 83% of them were found once. 10% to 15% of the sample is in the top ten clones. The sequenced sample was peripheral blood. These TCRs come from a man at least 80 years old with acute or convalescent COVID-19.

The J gene is TRBJ1-4, the V gene TRBV24-1, with TRBD1 matching 7 bases. V shed 2 bases and J 4 bases; nucleotides not matched to a gene: 3. The germline V gene has CDR1 KGHDR and CDR2 SFDVKD. This CDR3 comprises 15 residues. For the CDR3, the DNA is TGTGCCACCAGTGATTCGGGACAGAGTAATGAAAAACTGTTTTTT. This translates into CATSDSGQSNEKLFF.

This clone was detected only once. This sequence joins TRBV6-2 or TRBV6-3 and TRBJ2-3; 13 bases fit TRBD2. Germline V gene data show CDR1 as MNHEY and CDR2 as SVGEGT. The CDR3 is 17 amino acids. V dropped 5 bases and J dropped 4; count of bases not matched to a gene: 9. DNA of the CDR3: TGTGCCAGCAGTGGCGTTGGACTAGCGGGAGTGGCAGATACGCAGTATTTT. It yields the protein CASSGVGLAGVADTQYF.

The chain recombines TRBV19 with TRBJ2-6, with TRBD1 matching over 9 bases. This CDR3 region has 20 residues. J gave up 0 bases and V 5 bases, and 14 bases lay outside the gene matches. Germline V lookup: CDR1 LNHDA, CDR2 SQIVND (reference sequence). For the CDR3, the DNA is TGTGCCAGTAGTCCCTTACCGGGACAGGGAGGAACCTCTGGGGCCAACGTCCTGACTTTC. Amino acid sequence: CASSPLPGQGGTSGANVLTF.

The V gene is TRBV3-1 (or the pseudogene TRBV3-2), the J gene TRBJ1-1; D gene unclear. The CDR3 contains 15 residues. V was trimmed by 3 bases and J by 1 base, leaving 12 bases between them. From germline, CDR1 is LGHDT and CDR2 YNNKEL (reference sequence). The CDR3 nucleotides read TGTGCCAGCAGCCAGGGTGCGAGGTCGAACACTGAAGCTTTCTTT. As protein: CASSQGARSNTEAFF.

The genes are TRBV2 and TRBJ2-7; perhaps TRBD2 as D (7 bases). The CDR3 length is 13 residues. With 8 bases removed from V and 7 bases from J, the gap between germline ends came to 18 bases. The germline V gene has CDR1 SNHLY and CDR2 FYNNEI. Here the CDR3 reads CASFRGSGGEQYF. The CDR3 nucleotides are TGTGCCAGCTTTAGGGGGTCGGGGGGAGAGCAGTACTTC. The variable domain in full, completed from reference TRBV2 and TRBJ2-7, reads EPEVTQTPSHQVTQMGQEVILRCVPISNHLYFYWYRQILGQKVEFLVSFYNNEISEKSEIFDDQFSVERPDGSNFTLKIRSTKLEDSAMYFCASFRGSGGEQYFGPGTRLTVT.

The genes are TRBV7-3 and TRBJ1-1; a possible D gene is TRBD1 (6 bases). Germline V gene data show CDR1 as SGHTA and CDR2 as FQGTGA. The CDR3 is made up of 13 amino acids. The V gene lost 0 bases and the J gene lost 7 bases, with 9 bases spanning the gap. The CDR3 sequence is CASSLTGGSEAFF. The CDR3 bases are TGTGCCAGCAGCTTAACTGGGGGCAGTGAAGCTTTCTTT. The full variable domain, its missing parts supplied by reference TRBV7-3 and TRBJ1-1, is GAGVSQTPSNKVTEKGKYVELRCDPISGHTALYWYRQSLGQGPEFLIYFQGTGAADDSGLPNDRFFAVRPEGSVSTLKIQRTERGDSAVYLCASSLTGGSEAFFGQGTRLTVV.

The J gene is TRBJ1-5, the V gene TRBV6-5, with D maybe TRBD1 (6 bases). The V gene lost 6 bases and the J gene lost 6 bases, with 18 bases spanning the gap. CDR1 is MNHEY and CDR2 is SVGAGI in the germline V gene. This CDR3 is 15 amino acids long. The CDR3 sequence is CASSRNRGGGQPQHF. CDR3 nucleotides: TGTGCCAGCAGCAGAAACCGAGGGGGGGGTCAGCCCCAGCATTTT.

There are a few counts of this clone. The J gene is TRBJ1-2, the V gene TRBV6-5; TRBD1 might be the D (5 bases). Per the germline V gene, CDR1 is MNHEY and CDR2 is SVGAGI. Trimming removed 4 bases at V and 4 bases at J, with 16 bases between. This CDR3 comprises 15 residues. Written as DNA, the CDR3 is TGTGCCAGCAGTTCTCAACGGCGGGGCTCCTATGGCTACACCTTC. Translation gives CASSSQRRGSYGYTF.

The chain links TRBV15 to TRBJ2-3; D ambiguous. The CDR3 is 14 residues long. Germline V CDR1 and CDR2: LNHNV, YYDKDF (reference sequence). V lost 2 bases to trimming and J lost 6 bases, with 12 bases between them. CDR3 nucleotides: TGTGCCACCAGCAGACATCCACTTCCGGATACGCAGTATTTT. Amino acid sequence: CATSRHPLPDTQYF.

This rearrangement joins TRBV11-2 to TRBJ1-6; 9 nucleotides align to TRBD1. The CDR3 consists of 15 residues. Germline trimming cut 5 bases from V and 9 bases from J; bases unmatched to any gene: 8. Germline V gene sequence: CDR1 SGHAT, CDR2 FQNNGV. The CDR3 reads CASSLQQGASSPLHF. In nucleotides, the CDR3 is TGTGCCAGCAGCCTACAACAGGGGGCGAGTTCACCCCTCCACTTT.

CDR3 sequence reads: CASSQDASGVGDTQYF. CDR3 DNA: TGTGCCAGCAGCCAAGATGCAAGCGGGGTGGGGGATACGCAGTATTTT. The chain joins TRBV4-2 to TRBJ2-3; TRBD2 matches 7 bases. The J segment lost 6 bases and the V segment lost 0 bases, leaving 9 bases of the junction unmatched. In germline, CDR1 is LGHNA, CDR2 YNFKEQ. CDR3 length: 16 amino acids.

On this clone: The same CDR3 is also encoded by other DNA sequences in this sample. The chain is built from TRBV19 and TRBJ1-1; 7 nucleotides align to TRBD1. The V segment lost 4 bases and the J segment 0 bases; nucleotides outside the gene matches: 2. The V gene's germline CDR1 is LNHDA and CDR2 SQIVND (reference sequence). There are 14 residues in the CDR3. The CDR3 DNA is TGTGCCAGTAGTAGACAGGGTCTGAACACTGAAGCTTTCTTT. Protein sequence: CASSRQGLNTEAFF.

The chain uses TRBV4-3 and TRBJ1-5; D may be TRBD1 (6 bases). With 0 bases removed from V and 6 bases from J, the gap between germline ends came to 12 bases. This CDR3 is 15 amino acids long. The germline V gene has CDR1 LGHNA and CDR2 YSLEER. DNA for the CDR3: TGCGCCAGCAGCCAAGAGGGGGGCGGGGGTCAGCCCCAGCATTTT. This sequence encodes CASSQEGGGGQPQHF.

This clone was counted once. The chain links TRBV4-2 to TRBJ2-3, with 11 bases that match TRBD2. The junction had 11 bases not matched to a gene; V was cut back by 4 bases and J by 2 bases. CDR3 length equals 18 residues. The V gene's germline CDR1 is LGHNA and CDR2 YNFKEQ. The CDR3 nucleotides are TGTGCCAGCAGCCTGGGGACTAGCGGCCTCCTACTCACAGATACGCAGTATTTT. It encodes CASSLGTSGLLLTDTQYF.

This chain joins TRBV6-5 and TRBJ1-1; 9 nucleotides agree with TRBD1. The V gene end was trimmed by 10 bases and the J gene end by 4 bases; junction bases not matched to a gene: 4. CDR1 and CDR2 (germline): MNHEY, SVGAGI. The CDR3 length is 12 residues. As DNA, the CDR3 is TGTGCCATTACGACAGGGGGCACTGAAGCTTTCTTT. Translation gives CAITTGGTEAFF.

The sample holds one count of this clone. The chain is built from TRBV18 and TRBJ2-5; 7 bases match TRBD1. The CDR3 spans 15 residues. The J segment lost 5 bases and the V segment lost 3 bases, leaving 9 bases of the junction unmatched. Germline CDR1 and CDR2: KGHSH and LQKENI. The CDR3 sequence is CASSPRQGVRETQYF. CDR3 in DNA: TGTGCCAGCTCACCTCGACAGGGCGTGCGGGAGACCCAGTACTTC. Complete variable domain (other parts from reference TRBV18 and TRBJ2-5): NAGVMQNPRHLVRRRGQEARLRCSPMKGHSHVYWYRQLPEEGLKFMVYLQKENIIDESGMPKERFSAEFPKEGPSILRIQQVVRGDSAAYFCASSPRQGVRETQYFGPGTRLLVL.

The chain carries TRBV6-1 and TRBJ1-2; 8 bases line up with TRBD1. The CDR3 is 17 residues long. The germline CDR1 and CDR2 sequences are MNHNS and SASEGT. V dropped 4 bases and J dropped 0; count of bases not matched to a gene: 10. DNA for the CDR3: TGTGCCAGCAGTGGGGCAGGGGGCCGCAAGTCTAACTATGGCTACACCTTC. Translating gives CASSGAGGRKSNYGYTF.

This clone was seen more than once but under ten times. The CDR3 region has the DNA TGCGCCAGCACCCTCGCGGGGACAGGGGGTAATTCACCCCTCCACTTT. Its translation is CASTLAGTGGNSPLHF. V and J are TRBV5-1 and TRBJ1-6; 11 bases line up with TRBD1. The V segment lost 6 bases and the J segment 6 bases; nucleotides outside the gene matches: 8. This CDR3 region has 16 residues. Germline V CDR1 and CDR2: SGHRS, YFSETQ.

The chain joins TRBV9 to TRBJ1-5, with D uncertain. Trimming removed 2 bases from V and 4 bases from J, with 7 bases in between. The CDR3 extends over 13 amino acids. Germline CDR1 is SGDLS and CDR2 is YYNGEE. CDR3 bases: TGTGCCAGCAGCGTGCGGGATAATCAGCCCCAGCATTTT. It codes for CASSVRDNQPQHF.

This sequence joins TRBV3-1 (or the pseudogene TRBV3-2) and TRBJ2-7, with D possibly matching TRBD1 (6 bases). CDR3 length equals 15 residues. The ends were cut back, 0 bases at V and 3 bases at J, with 12 bases in the middle. Per germline, CDR1 LGHDT and CDR2 YNNKEL (reference sequence). CDR3 bases: TGTGCCAGCAGCCAAGATCCCCAAGGGGGCTACGAGCAGTACTTC. This sequence encodes CASSQDPQGGYEQYF.

The V gene is TRBV6-5, the J gene TRBJ1-1; 7 bases are a match to TRBD1. V was clipped by 6 bases and J by 4 bases; unmatched bases: 8. Germline V gene data show CDR1 as MNHEY and CDR2 as SVGAGI. The CDR3 has 14 residues. The CDR3 here is CASSQTTGITEAFF. The CDR3 DNA follows: TGTGCCAGCAGCCAAACGACAGGGATCACTGAAGCTTTCTTT.

J is TRBJ2-1 and V is TRBV28, with TRBD1 identical over 11 bases. Germline CDR1 and CDR2: MDHEN and SYDVKM. The CDR3 is made up of 14 amino acids. J lost 9 bases, V lost 6 bases, and 7 bases had no gene match. CDR3 loop: CASRGQGAGIEQFF. CDR3 DNA: TGTGCCAGCAGAGGACAGGGGGCTGGTATTGAGCAGTTCTTC.

This rearrangement joins TRBV2 to TRBJ2-1; 8 nucleotides line up with TRBD2. J lost 4 bases, V lost 3 bases, and 5 bases had no gene match. The CDR3 has 15 amino acids. The germline CDR1 and CDR2 sequences are SNHLY and FYNNEI. CDR3 loop: CASSEQAGAYNEQFF. In DNA form, the CDR3 reads TGTGCCAGCAGTGAGCAAGCGGGGGCTTACAATGAGCAGTTCTTC.

This chain joins TRBV3-1 (or the pseudogene TRBV3-2) and TRBJ2-7; 10 positions agree with TRBD1. Germline trimming cut 1 base from V and 5 bases from J; bases unmatched to any gene: 5. CDR1 and CDR2 from the germline V gene are LGHDT and YNNKEL (reference sequence). CDR3 length equals 15 residues. The CDR3, as DNA: TGTGCCAGCAGCCAAGGGCAGACAGGGGGCGACGAGCAGTACTTC. Translated, it gives CASSQGQTGGDEQYF.

The count of this clone is one. The chain combines TRBV19 with TRBJ1-5, with unresolved D. Germline CDR1 and CDR2: LNHDA and SQIVND (reference sequence). The ends were cut back, 3 bases at V and 2 bases at J, with 17 bases in the middle. This CDR3 is built from 17 residues. CDR3 DNA sequence: TGTGCCAGTAGTATGTCGGGTGGGGTGAGGGGCAATCAGCCCCAGCATTTT. Its protein product is CASSMSGGVRGNQPQHF.

This chain uses TRBV3-1 (or the pseudogene TRBV3-2) with TRBJ1-1; D remains unclear. The CDR3 loop spans 13 amino acids. Germline values: CDR1 LGHDT, CDR2 YNNKEL (reference sequence). V gave up 1 base and J gave up 1 base, with 4 bases separating them. CDR3 loop: CASSQVANTEAFF. CDR3 in DNA: TGTGCCAGCAGCCAAGTGGCGAACACTGAAGCTTTCTTT.

The chain has TRBV7-2 and TRBJ1-1; a weak D match, TRBD1 (5 bases). V lost 5 bases and J lost 0, with 13 bases in between. This CDR3 has 15 amino acids. Per germline, CDR1 SGHTA and CDR2 FQGNSA. CDR3 protein: CASSRLGALNTEAFF. In DNA, the CDR3 is TGTGCCAGCAGCCGTCTAGGGGCCCTGAACACTGAAGCTTTCTTT.

V usage is TRBV6-5 and J usage is TRBJ2-3; TRBD2 agrees at 7 bases. Unmatched junction bases numbered 5, after V lost 2 bases and J lost 6 bases. Germline-derived CDR1 and CDR2 are MNHEY and SVGAGI. The CDR3 spans 14 residues. CDR3 loop: CASSYGGSGDTQYF. The CDR3, as DNA: TGTGCCAGCAGTTACGGCGGGAGTGGGGATACGCAGTATTTT.

The chain uses TRBV3-1 (or the pseudogene TRBV3-2) and TRBJ1-2, with no clear D. Per the germline V gene, CDR1 is LGHDT and CDR2 is YNNKEL (reference sequence). The V gene lost 0 bases and the J gene lost 1 base, with 12 bases spanning the gap. This CDR3 spans 16 amino acids. The CDR3 loop reads CASSQDPRIDNYGYTF. The CDR3 bases are TGTGCCAGCAGCCAAGACCCCAGAATCGATAACTATGGCTACACCTTC.